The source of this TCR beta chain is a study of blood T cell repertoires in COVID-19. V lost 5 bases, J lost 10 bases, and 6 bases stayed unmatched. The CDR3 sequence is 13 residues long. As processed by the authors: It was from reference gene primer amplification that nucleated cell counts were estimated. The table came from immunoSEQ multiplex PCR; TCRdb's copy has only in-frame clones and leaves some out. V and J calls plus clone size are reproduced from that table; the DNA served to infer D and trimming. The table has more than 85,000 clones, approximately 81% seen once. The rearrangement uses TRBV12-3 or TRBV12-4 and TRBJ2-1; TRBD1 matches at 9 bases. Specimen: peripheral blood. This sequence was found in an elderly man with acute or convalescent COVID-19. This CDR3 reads CASSTRTGAEQFF. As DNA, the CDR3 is TGTGCCAGCAGTACACGGACAGGGGCCGAGCAGTTCTTC.